This is a list of T cell receptor beta chains from one sample in a study of blood T cell repertoires in COVID-19. Sequencing used immunoSEQ multiplex PCR; TCRdb keeps in-frame clones, though not all of them. This table holds tens of thousands of clones, roughly four fifths found once. Material for sequencing was peripheral blood. The receptors shown here come from a woman aged 80 or over with acute or convalescent COVID-19. Both conserved end residues are part of each CDR3. The order of the fields is D gene, V gene, J gene, clone size, CDR3 length, CDR3 DNA, CDR3 protein. The D gene is left open where the match is weak. Size is omitted from some rows. Given values are once, few, many or a class for expanded clones.

d_call: TRBD2; v_call: TRBV7-9; j_call: TRBJ2-3; clone_size: -; cdr3_length: 16; cdr3_nt: TGTGCCAGCAGCTTCACTAGCGGTTCGGGAACAGATACGCAGTATTTT; cdr3_aa: CASSFTSGSGTDTQYF
d_call: -; v_call: TRBV5-4; j_call: TRBJ2-5; clone_size: -; cdr3_length: 13; cdr3_nt: TGTGCCAGCAGCTTGGAGCTTGCGGAGACCCAGTACTTC; cdr3_aa: CASSLELAETQYF
d_call: -; v_call: TRBV5-1; j_call: TRBJ2-7; clone_size: few; cdr3_length: 18; cdr3_nt: TGCGCCAGCAGCTTGGCCAATCTAGCCAGTACTGTCCCCTACGAGCAGTACTTC; cdr3_aa: CASSLANLASTVPYEQYF
d_call: -; v_call: TRBV5-1; j_call: TRBJ1-6; clone_size: -; cdr3_length: 15; cdr3_nt: TGCGCCAGCAGCTTGGCAGGGGAAGCCAATTCACCCCTCCACTTT; cdr3_aa: CASSLAGEANSPLHF
d_call: -; v_call: TRBV23-1; j_call: TRBJ2-1; clone_size: -; cdr3_length: 16; cdr3_nt: TGCGCCAGCAGTCAAGCCCGCGGTCTGCGGTACAATGAGCAGTTCTTC; cdr3_aa: CASSQARGLRYNEQFF
d_call: TRBD2; v_call: TRBV24-1; j_call: TRBJ2-2; clone_size: -; cdr3_length: 14; cdr3_nt: TGTGCCACCAGTAGCGGGGTGAACACCGGGGAGCTGTTTTTT; cdr3_aa: CATSSGVNTGELFF
d_call: -; v_call: TRBV6-1; j_call: TRBJ1-1; clone_size: -; cdr3_length: 16; cdr3_nt: TGTGCCAGCAGTGATAGAGTTGGGCCCTCGAACACTGAAGCTTTCTTT; cdr3_aa: CASSDRVGPSNTEAFF
d_call: -; v_call: TRBV5-1; j_call: TRBJ2-2; clone_size: once; cdr3_length: 17; cdr3_nt: TGCGCCAGCAGCTTGGGACATTCCGACTACGATATGGGGGAGCTGTTTTTT; cdr3_aa: CASSLGHSDYDMGELFF
d_call: -; v_call: TRBV6-1; j_call: TRBJ1-2; clone_size: -; cdr3_length: 14; cdr3_nt: TGTGCCAGCAGTGAGCACATATCTAACTATGGCTACACCTTC; cdr3_aa: CASSEHISNYGYTF
d_call: TRBD2; v_call: TRBV7-2; j_call: TRBJ2-7; clone_size: few; cdr3_length: 14; cdr3_nt: TGTGCCAGCAGCTTAGGGGGACTATCCTACGAGCAGTACTTC; cdr3_aa: CASSLGGLSYEQYF
d_call: -; v_call: TRBV5-1; j_call: TRBJ1-1; clone_size: few; cdr3_length: 14; cdr3_nt: TGCGCCAGCAGCTTGGCCGGATCAGGGACTGAAGCTTTCTTT; cdr3_aa: CASSLAGSGTEAFF
d_call: TRBD1; v_call: TRBV6-5; j_call: TRBJ2-5; clone_size: -; cdr3_length: 13; cdr3_nt: TGTGCCAGCAGAAAACAGGGGAGAGAGACCCAGTACTTC; cdr3_aa: CASRKQGRETQYF
d_call: TRBD2; v_call: TRBV27; j_call: TRBJ2-2; clone_size: few; cdr3_length: 13; cdr3_nt: TGTGCCAGCAGCCAACTAGCGGCCGGGGAGCTGTTTTTT; cdr3_aa: CASSQLAAGELFF
d_call: TRBD2; v_call: TRBV7-2; j_call: TRBJ2-2; clone_size: -; cdr3_length: 18; cdr3_nt: TGTGCCAGCAGCTCCCCCGGGGCTAGCGGGAGCACTGGCGGGGAGCTGTTTTTT; cdr3_aa: CASSSPGASGSTGGELFF
d_call: TRBD1; v_call: TRBV6-5; j_call: TRBJ2-7; clone_size: -; cdr3_length: 13; cdr3_nt: TGTGCCAGCATCGGACAGGCTTCCTACGAGCAGTACTTC; cdr3_aa: CASIGQASYEQYF
d_call: -; v_call: TRBV10-2; j_call: TRBJ2-7; clone_size: -; cdr3_length: 12; cdr3_nt: TGCGCCAGCAGTGTCTCGGCCTACGAGCAGTACTTC; cdr3_aa: CASSVSAYEQYF
d_call: -; v_call: TRBV6-5; j_call: TRBJ2-7; clone_size: -; cdr3_length: 11; cdr3_nt: TGTGCCAGCAGTTCTCCCTCCGAGCAGTACTTC; cdr3_aa: CASSSPSEQYF
d_call: TRBD1; v_call: TRBV19; j_call: TRBJ1-2; clone_size: -; cdr3_length: 22; cdr3_nt: TGTGCCAGTAGTATCCCTGACAGGGTGGGGTCCCCTAACTGGGAACTATTCGGTGGCTACACCTTC; cdr3_aa: CASSIPDRVGSPNWELFGGYTF
d_call: -; v_call: TRBV6-5; j_call: TRBJ1-1; clone_size: -; cdr3_length: 13; cdr3_nt: TGTGCCAGCAGGTCAGGGTGGAGCACTGAAGCTTTCTTT; cdr3_aa: CASRSGWSTEAFF
d_call: -; v_call: TRBV6-6; j_call: TRBJ2-5; clone_size: -; cdr3_length: 14; cdr3_nt: TGTGCCAGCAGTTACTCTAGACTATTAGAGACCCAGTACTTC; cdr3_aa: CASSYSRLLETQYF
d_call: TRBD2; v_call: TRBV5-1; j_call: TRBJ2-2; clone_size: few; cdr3_length: 17; cdr3_nt: TGCGCCAGCAGCTTGTATGCGCGGGGGGAAAACACCGGGGAGCTGTTTTTT; cdr3_aa: CASSLYARGENTGELFF
d_call: -; v_call: TRBV27; j_call: TRBJ1-2; clone_size: -; cdr3_length: 15; cdr3_nt: TGTGCCAGCAGTTTATTTGGGGCAGTCGAGAGTGGCTACACCTTC; cdr3_aa: CASSLFGAVESGYTF